The 18 T cell receptor beta chains presented below share a single source sample, sequenced in a study of blood T cell repertoires in COVID-19. Profiled with immunoSEQ multiplex PCR; TCRdb holds only in-frame clones, not every one. The sample records 300,000 to 400,000 clones, about 92% being singletons. Source material: PBMCs or T cells enriched from blood (not recorded which). The receptors derive from a man in his sixties who had recovered from COVID-19.

J is TRBJ2-1 and V is TRBV10-2; tentative D call: TRBD1 (5 bases). Trimming stripped 7 bases from V and 9 bases from J, with 13 bases between. The CDR3 runs 12 residues. Germline CDR1 is WSHSY and CDR2 is SAAADI. The CDR3 DNA sequence: TGCGCCAGCATGGCAGGGTTCTTTGAGCAGTTCTTC. Its protein product is CASMAGFFEQFF.

The rearrangement joins TRBV6-5 to TRBJ1-2, with D perhaps matching TRBD1 (5 bases). The germline V gene has CDR1 MNHEY and CDR2 SVGAGI. The CDR3 is 13 residues long. The germline V and J ends were trimmed by 7 bases and 2 bases, with 11 bases remaining between them. The CDR3 nucleotides read TGTGCCAGCATAGGGGCAGCAAACTATGGCTACACCTTC. Translation: CASIGAANYGYTF.

J is TRBJ2-2 and V is TRBV9, with D possibly matching TRBD1 (5 bases). The CDR3 is 17 residues long. Trimming took 0 bases from V and 2 from J, leaving 14 bases between them. CDR1 is SGDLS and CDR2 is YYNGEE in the germline V gene. CDR3 nucleotides: TGTGCCAGCAGCGTAGACATTTGGGGCGGAAACACCGGGGAGCTGTTTTTT. This translates into CASSVDIWGGNTGELFF.

This chain uses TRBV4-1 with TRBJ1-4; tentative D call: TRBD1 (5 bases). V shed 1 base and J shed 8 bases, with 14 bases lying between them. The V gene's germline CDR1 is MGHRA and CDR2 YSYEKL. CDR3 length: 15 residues. CDR3 loop: CASSQVGGGEEKLFF. The CDR3 nucleotides read TGCGCCAGCAGCCAAGTAGGCGGGGGTGAGGAAAAACTGTTTTTT.

The rearrangement links TRBV9 to TRBJ2-7; D perhaps matches TRBD2 (7 bases). Trimming removed 6 bases at V and 2 bases at J, with 15 bases between. This CDR3 is built from 14 residues. The V gene's germline CDR1 is SGDLS and CDR2 YYNGEE. The CDR3 loop reads CASTKGGEAYEQYF. As DNA, the CDR3 is TGTGCCAGCACCAAAGGGGGGGAAGCCTACGAGCAGTACTTC. Supplemented by reference TRBV9 and TRBJ2-7, the full variable domain reads DSGVTQTPKHLITATGQRVTLRCSPRSGDLSVYWYQQSLDQGLQFLIQYYNGEERAKGNILERFSAQQFPDLHSELNLSSLELGDSALYFCASTKGGEAYEQYFGPGTRLTVT.

The chain employs TRBV5-4 and TRBJ2-7; TRBD1 matches at 7 bases. Germline V gene lookup returns CDR1 SGHNT and CDR2 YYREEE (reference sequence). The trim removed 1 base at V and 1 base at J, leaving 5 bases unmatched. The CDR3 totals 15 residues. Here the CDR3 reads CASSLSGTASYEQYF. In DNA, the CDR3 is TGTGCCAGCAGCTTGTCCGGGACAGCTTCCTACGAGCAGTACTTC.

CDR3 nucleotides: TGCGCCAGCAGCTCCGGACTAGCGGACTTCCAAGAGACCCAGTACTTC. It codes for CASSSGLADFQETQYF. The chain combines TRBV5-1 with TRBJ2-5; 10 bases line up with TRBD2. Trimming cost V 3 bases and J 1 base; bases outside gene matches: 6. The length of the CDR3 is 16 residues. Germline V gene lookup returns CDR1 SGHRS and CDR2 YFSETQ.

The chain uses TRBV4-2 and TRBJ2-3; 10 bases line up with TRBD2. The CDR3 is 18 residues long. Germline V gives CDR1 LGHNA, CDR2 YNFKEQ. Germline trimming cut 0 bases from V and 3 bases from J; bases unmatched to any gene: 9. The CDR3 region is CASSQDQSGRVYTDTQYF. The CDR3 region has the DNA TGTGCCAGCAGCCAAGACCAGAGCGGGAGGGTTTATACAGATACGCAGTATTTT.

This rearrangement joins TRBV6-1 to TRBJ1-1; tentative D call: TRBD1 (5 bases). The germline gives CDR1 MNHNS, CDR2 SASEGT. Trimming stripped 3 bases from V and 3 bases from J, with 17 bases between. CDR3 length: 16 residues. The CDR3 sequence: CASSDWQGEPDTEAFF. CDR3 nucleotides: TGTGCCAGCAGTGATTGGCAGGGCGAACCCGACACTGAAGCTTTCTTT.

The chain employs TRBV27 and TRBJ2-7, with 7 positions matching TRBD1. With 3 bases clipped from V and 4 bases from J, the junction kept 6 bases outside the gene matches. Germline CDR1 MNHEY, CDR2 SMNVEV (reference sequence). The CDR3 length is 14 residues. The CDR3 coding sequence is TGTGCCAGCAGTTTGGGGACAGTTGGGTACGAGCAGTACTTC. Its translation is CASSLGTVGYEQYF.

The V gene is TRBV6-6, the J gene TRBJ2-5; D may be TRBD2 (6 bases). Germline V gives CDR1 MNHNY, CDR2 SVGAGI (reference sequence). This CDR3 has 14 residues. Trimming cost V 0 bases and J 7 bases, with 12 bases left between them. DNA for the CDR3: TGTGCCAGCAGTTACTCGGACGGGGGAGGGACCCAGTACTTC. Its protein is CASSYSDGGGTQYF.

The chain carries TRBV7-8 and TRBJ2-7; a possible D gene is TRBD1 (6 bases). Germline V gives CDR1 SGHVS, CDR2 FQNEAQ. V was clipped by 1 base and J by 0 bases, with 10 bases between them. This CDR3 region has 15 residues. CDR3 DNA sequence: TGTGCCAGCAGCTTAGGGGGACACGACTCCTACGAGCAGTACTTC. Its protein is CASSLGGHDSYEQYF. Drawing the rest from reference TRBV7-8 and TRBJ2-7, the complete variable domain is GAGVSQSPRYKVAKRGQDVALRCDPISGHVSLFWYQQALGQGPEFLTYFQNEAQLDKSGLPSDRFFAERPEGSVSTLKIQRTQQEDSAVYLCASSLGGHDSYEQYFGPGTRLTVT.

The chain carries TRBV11-3 and TRBJ1-1; D ambiguous. Germline V lookup: CDR1 SGHNT, CDR2 YENEEA. V lost 4 bases to trimming and J lost 1 base, with 16 bases between them. CDR3 size: 16 residues. The CDR3 DNA reads TGTGCCAGCAGCTCACAGTTGGGAGTTAAGAACACTGAAGCTTTCTTT. This gives the protein CASSSQLGVKNTEAFF.

This chain links TRBV5-4 with TRBJ2-5; D uncertain. This CDR3 is built from 16 residues. Per the germline V gene, CDR1 is SGHNT and CDR2 is YYREEE (reference sequence). Trimming removed 6 bases from V and 3 bases from J, with 21 bases in between. CDR3 loop: CASTTKVGGSEETQYF. The CDR3 nucleotides read TGTGCCAGCACCACCAAAGTAGGCGGTAGTGAAGAGACCCAGTACTTC.

CDR3 amino acids: CASSERTGGGYGYTF. CDR3 nucleotide sequence: TGTGCCAGCAGTGAGAGGACAGGGGGCGGCTATGGCTACACCTTC. The chain uses TRBV2 and TRBJ1-2, with 11 bases identical to TRBD1. Trimming at V came to 3 bases and at J to 4 bases, leaving 4 bases not matched to a gene. The germline gives CDR1 SNHLY, CDR2 FYNNEI. The CDR3 is made up of 15 amino acids.

The gene calls are TRBV3-1 (or the pseudogene TRBV3-2) and TRBJ1-4; a possible D gene is TRBD1 (5 bases). The V gene's germline CDR1 is LGHDT and CDR2 YNNKEL (reference sequence). CDR3 size: 18 residues. Trimming removed 4 bases at V and 2 bases at J, with 20 bases between. CDR3 nucleotides: TGTGCCAGCAGCCTAAGGGTCGGGAGGGGCCGGACTAATGAAAAACTGTTTTTT. Amino acids: CASSLRVGRGRTNEKLFF.

J is TRBJ1-3 and V is TRBV5-1, with D perhaps TRBD1 (5 bases). The V and J ends lost 0 bases and 0 bases respectively, with 13 bases between them. CDR3 length: 17 amino acids. CDR1 is SGHRS and CDR2 is YFSETQ in the germline V gene. The CDR3 sequence: CASSLVARDLSGNTIYF. CDR3 nucleotide sequence: TGCGCCAGCAGCTTGGTCGCCAGGGATCTCTCTGGAAACACCATATATTTT.

The CDR3 here is CASSPSSGSPYEQYF. The CDR3 DNA reads as TGCGCCAGCAGCCCCTCTTCGGGATCCCCCTACGAGCAGTACTTC. V gene TRBV4-3 combines with J gene TRBJ2-7; a weak D match, TRBD2 (5 bases). The CDR3 totals 15 residues. With 4 bases removed from V and 2 bases from J, the gap between germline ends came to 15 bases. Germline V gene data show CDR1 as LGHNA and CDR2 as YSLEER.